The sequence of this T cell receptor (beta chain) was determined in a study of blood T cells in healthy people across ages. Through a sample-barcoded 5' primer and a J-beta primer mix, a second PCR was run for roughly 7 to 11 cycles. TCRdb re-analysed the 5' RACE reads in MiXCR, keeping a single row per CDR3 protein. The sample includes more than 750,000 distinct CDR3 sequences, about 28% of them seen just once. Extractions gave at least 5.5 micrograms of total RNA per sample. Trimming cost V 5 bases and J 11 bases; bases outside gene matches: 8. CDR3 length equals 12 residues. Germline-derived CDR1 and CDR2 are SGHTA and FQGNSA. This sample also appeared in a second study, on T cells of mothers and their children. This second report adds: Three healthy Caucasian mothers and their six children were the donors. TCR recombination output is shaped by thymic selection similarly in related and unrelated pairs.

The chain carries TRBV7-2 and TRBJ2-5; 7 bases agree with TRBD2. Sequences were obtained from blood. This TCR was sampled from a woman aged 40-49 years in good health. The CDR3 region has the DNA TGTACCAGCAGCGGGGGGGTTGTGGAGCAGTACTTC. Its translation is CTSSGGVVEQYF.